This T cell receptor (beta chain) appears in the sequencing data of a study of molecular identifiers for immune sequencing clone quantification. Many counts were recorded for this clonotype. Using its own MiXCR run on the PCR reads, TCRdb lists one record per CDR3 protein. Of around 470,000 distinct CDR3 sequences listed, 20% to 25% were seen once; the top ten hold under 0.85%. The sample was naive CD8+ T cells from blood, with Jurkat cell RNA spiked in. Subset specified: FACS-sorted CD8+CD4-CCR7+CD45RA+ naive T cells. This sequence originates from a human donor in good health. Some libraries in this study had Jurkat cell RNA spiked in.

CDR3 in amino acids: CASSQHQDRGLQPQHF. CDR3 DNA: TGCGCCAGCAGCCAGCACCAGGACAGGGGGCTCCAGCCCCAGCATTTT. The V and J genes are TRBV4-1 and TRBJ1-5; 11 bases fit TRBD1. J gave up 7 bases and V 3 bases, and 8 bases lay outside the gene matches. The CDR3 is 16 residues long. The germline V gene encodes CDR1 MGHRA and CDR2 YSYEKL.